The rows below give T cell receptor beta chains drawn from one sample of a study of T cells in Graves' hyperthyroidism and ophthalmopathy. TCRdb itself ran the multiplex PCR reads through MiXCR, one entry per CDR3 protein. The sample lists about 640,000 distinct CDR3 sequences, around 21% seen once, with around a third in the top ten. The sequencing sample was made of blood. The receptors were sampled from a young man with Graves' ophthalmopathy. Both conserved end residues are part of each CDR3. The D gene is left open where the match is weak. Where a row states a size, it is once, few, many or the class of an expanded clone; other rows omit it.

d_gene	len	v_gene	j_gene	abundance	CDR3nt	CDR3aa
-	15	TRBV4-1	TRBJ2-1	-	TGCGCCAGCAGCCAAGATACCAGCGGGTACAATGAGCAGTTCTTC	CASSQDTSGYNEQFF
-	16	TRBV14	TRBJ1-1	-	TGTGCCAGCAGCCAAGTTTCTCAGTTGGTTCCCACTGAAGCTTTCTTT	CASSQVSQLVPTEAFF
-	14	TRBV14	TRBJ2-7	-	TGTGCCAGCAGCCTGACAGCGCTACGTGTAGAGCAGTACTTC	CASSLTALRVEQYF
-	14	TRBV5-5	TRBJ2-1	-	TGTGCCAGCAGCTTGCGGCTCCTGAACAATGAGCAGTTCTTC	CASSLRLLNNEQFF
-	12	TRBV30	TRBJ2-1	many	TGTGCCTGGAGTGTGGGGGACAATGAGCAGTTCTTC	CAWSVGDNEQFF
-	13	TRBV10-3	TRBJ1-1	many	TGTGCCACCAACAGGGCCTTAGACACTGAAGCTTTCTTT	CATNRALDTEAFF
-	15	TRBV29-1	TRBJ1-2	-	TGCAGCGTTGAAGATTTTCAGGGACAAGACTATGGCTACACCTTC	CSVEDFQGQDYGYTF
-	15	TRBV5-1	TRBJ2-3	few	TGCGCCAGCAGCTTGGGAGGGATGTTCACAGATACGCAGTATTTT	CASSLGGMFTDTQYF
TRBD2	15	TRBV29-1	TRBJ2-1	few	TGCAGCGTTGGCCTAGCGGGAGGGCGGGAGAATGAGCAGTTCTTC	CSVGLAGGRENEQFF
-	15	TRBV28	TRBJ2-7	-	TGTGCCAGCAGTTTTCCGACAGGCAACACCTACGAGCAGTACTTC	CASSFPTGNTYEQYF
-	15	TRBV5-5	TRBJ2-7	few	TGTGCCAGCAGCCAAAAGCTAGGTAGCGCCTACGAGCAGTACTTC	CASSQKLGSAYEQYF
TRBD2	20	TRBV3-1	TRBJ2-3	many	TGTGCCAGCAGCACCCTCGGACATAGACTAGCGGGAGGTGACACAGATACGCAGTATTTT	CASSTLGHRLAGGDTDTQYF
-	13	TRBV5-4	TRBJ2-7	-	TGTGCCAGCAGCTTAGAAACTATGGGCGAGCAGTACTTC	CASSLETMGEQYF
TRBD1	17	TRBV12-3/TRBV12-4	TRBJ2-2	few	TGTGCCAGCAGTCCAGGGACTGGGACAGGGGGCACCGGGGAGCTGTTTTTT	CASSPGTGTGGTGELFF
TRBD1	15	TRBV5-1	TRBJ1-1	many	TGCGCCAGCAGCTTGGAAGGGGGCGCGGACACTGAAGCTTTCTTT	CASSLEGGADTEAFF
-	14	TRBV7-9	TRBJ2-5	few	TGTGCCAGCAGCCCTGGAGGGATCAAAGAGACCCAGTACTTC	CASSPGGIKETQYF
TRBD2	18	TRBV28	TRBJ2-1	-	TGTGCCAGCAGTTTTCCCTCCTCCACTAGCGGCTCCTACAATGAGCAGTTCTTC	CASSFPSSTSGSYNEQFF
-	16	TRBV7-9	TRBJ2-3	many	TGTGCCAGCAGTCCCGAGGGCCCAAGGGCCTCAGATACGCAGTATTTT	CASSPEGPRASDTQYF
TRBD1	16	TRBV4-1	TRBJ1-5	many	TGCGCCAGCAGCCAAGATGGGGACAGAAACAATCAGCCCCAGCATTTT	CASSQDGDRNNQPQHF
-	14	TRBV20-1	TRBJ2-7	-	TGCACTGCAAGCCCGTTAGCGGCCTCCTACGAGCAGTACTTC	CTASPLAASYEQYF
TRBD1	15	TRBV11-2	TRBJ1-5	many	TGTGCCAGCAGCTTAGGGACAGGGGAGAATCAGCCCCAGCATTTT	CASSLGTGENQPQHF
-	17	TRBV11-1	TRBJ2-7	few	TGTGCCAGCAGCTTTAGCCCCCTTAAGATGACCCTCTACGAGCAGTACTTC	CASSFSPLKMTLYEQYF
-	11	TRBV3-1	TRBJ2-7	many	TGTGCCAGCAGCCACGGGCACGAGCAGTACTTC	CASSHGHEQYF
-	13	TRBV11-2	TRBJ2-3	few	TGTGCCAGCAGCCCCCGGGGGCCCCTTACGCAGTATTTT	CASSPRGPLTQYF
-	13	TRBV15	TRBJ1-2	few	TGTGCCACCAGCAGAGATCCCAGCTATGGCTACACCTTC	CATSRDPSYGYTF
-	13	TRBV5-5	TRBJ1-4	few	TGTGCCAGCGCCCGGGACCAGGGTGAAAAACTGTTTTTT	CASARDQGEKLFF
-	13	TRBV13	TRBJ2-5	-	TGTGCCGGCGGGCTAGAAGGACAAGAGACCCAGTACTTC	CAGGLEGQETQYF
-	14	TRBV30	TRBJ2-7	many	TGTGCCTGGAGTGTACGGGGGGCCTCCTACGAGCAGTACTTC	CAWSVRGASYEQYF
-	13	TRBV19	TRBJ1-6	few	TGTGCCAGCAATGGGGAGAATAATTCACCCCTCCACTTT	CASNGENNSPLHF
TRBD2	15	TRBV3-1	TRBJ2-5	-	TGTGCCAGCAGCCAAGGTCTAGCGGGAGATGAGACCCAGTACTTC	CASSQGLAGDETQYF
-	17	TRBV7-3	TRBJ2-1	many	TGTGCCAGCAGCTTACACCCGACCGGGACCTCCGGCAATGAGCAGTTCTTC	CASSLHPTGTSGNEQFF
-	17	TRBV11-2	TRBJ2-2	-	TGTGCCAGCAGCCCCGTGAATAAGGTCGAAATCGACGGGGAGCTGTTTTTT	CASSPVNKVEIDGELFF
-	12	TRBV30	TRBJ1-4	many	TGTGCCTGGACAAGGTCGGGGGAAAAACTGTTTTTT	CAWTRSGEKLFF
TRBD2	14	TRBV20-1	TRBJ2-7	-	TGCAGTGCTAGAGCGCGCGGGAGCTCCTACGAGCAGTACTTC	CSARARGSSYEQYF
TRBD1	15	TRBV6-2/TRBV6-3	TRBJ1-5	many	TGTGCCAGCAGGACAGGGGGAAGGAGCAATCAGCCCCAGCATTTT	CASRTGGRSNQPQHF
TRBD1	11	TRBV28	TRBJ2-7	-	TGTGCCAGCAGTGGGACAGCCGAGCAGTACTTC	CASSGTAEQYF
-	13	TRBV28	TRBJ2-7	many	TGTGCCAGCAGTTCGAAAGGAGTCTACGAGCAGTACTTC	CASSSKGVYEQYF
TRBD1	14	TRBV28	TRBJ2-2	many	TGTGCCAGCACCCTGGACAGGGTGATCGGGGAGCTGTTTTTT	CASTLDRVIGELFF
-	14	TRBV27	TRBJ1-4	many	TGTGCCAGCAGCCCCTTGGGGCAGTATGAAAAACTGTTTTTT	CASSPLGQYEKLFF
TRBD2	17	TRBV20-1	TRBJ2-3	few	TGCAGTGCTAGGGCCTTCCCTTCTAGCGGGAGCACAGATACGCAGTATTTT	CSARAFPSSGSTDTQYF
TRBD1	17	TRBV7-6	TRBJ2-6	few	TGTGCCAGCAGCCCCCGACAGGGGGGCACTGGGGCCAACGTCCTGACTTTC	CASSPRQGGTGANVLTF
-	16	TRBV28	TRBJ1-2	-	TGTGCCAGCAGTCCCCCTTTATCCAGGGACAACTATGGCTACACCTTC	CASSPPLSRDNYGYTF
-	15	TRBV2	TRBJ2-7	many	TGTGCCAGCAGGGAGAGGACCGCGAGCTCCTACGAGCAGTACTTC	CASRERTASSYEQYF
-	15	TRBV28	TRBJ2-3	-	TGTGCCAGCAACCCGGGGGGCGCGGTCACAGATACGCAGTATTTT	CASNPGGAVTDTQYF
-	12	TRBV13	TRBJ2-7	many	TGTGCCAGCAGCTTGAATACAGTCGAGCAGTACTTC	CASSLNTVEQYF
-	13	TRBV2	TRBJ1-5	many	TGTGCCAGCAGTTACGAACAATATCAGCCCCAGCATTTT	CASSYEQYQPQHF